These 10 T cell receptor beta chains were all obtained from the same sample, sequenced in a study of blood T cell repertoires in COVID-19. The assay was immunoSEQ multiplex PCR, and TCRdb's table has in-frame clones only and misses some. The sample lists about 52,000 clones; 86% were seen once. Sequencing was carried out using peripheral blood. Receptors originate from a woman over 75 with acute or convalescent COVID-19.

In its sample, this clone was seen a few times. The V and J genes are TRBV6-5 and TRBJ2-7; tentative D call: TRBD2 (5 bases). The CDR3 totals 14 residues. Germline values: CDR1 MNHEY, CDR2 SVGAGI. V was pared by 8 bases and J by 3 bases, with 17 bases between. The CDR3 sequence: CASVLEETSYEQYF. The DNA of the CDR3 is TGTGCCAGCGTCCTGGAGGAAACAAGCTACGAGCAGTACTTC.

The CDR3: CASSPWTGGLMNTEAFF. DNA for the CDR3: TGTGCCAGCAGTCCTTGGACAGGGGGACTCATGAACACTGAAGCTTTCTTT. The V call is TRBV25-1, the J call TRBJ1-1; 10 bases line up with TRBD1. Germline assignment: CDR1 MGHDK and CDR2 SYGVNS. The CDR3 runs to 17 residues. With V trimmed by 5 bases and J by 0 bases, 9 bases remained unmatched.

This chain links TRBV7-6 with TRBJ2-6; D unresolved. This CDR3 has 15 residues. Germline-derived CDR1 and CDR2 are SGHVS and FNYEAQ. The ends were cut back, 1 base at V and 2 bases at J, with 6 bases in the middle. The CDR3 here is CASSLGPAGANVLTF. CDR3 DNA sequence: TGTGCCAGCAGCTTAGGGCCAGCTGGGGCCAACGTCCTGACTTTC.

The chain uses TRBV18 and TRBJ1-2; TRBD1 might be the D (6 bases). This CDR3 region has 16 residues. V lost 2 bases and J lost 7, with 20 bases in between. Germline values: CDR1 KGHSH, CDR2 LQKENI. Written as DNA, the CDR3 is TGTGCCAGCTCACCAACTCATCAGGGGATTTCAAGTGGCTACACCTTC. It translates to CASSPTHQGISSGYTF.

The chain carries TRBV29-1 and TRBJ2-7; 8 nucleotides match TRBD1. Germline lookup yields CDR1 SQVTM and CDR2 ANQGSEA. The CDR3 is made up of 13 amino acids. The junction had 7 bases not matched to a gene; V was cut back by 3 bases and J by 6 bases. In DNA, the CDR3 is TGCAGCGTTGATAGACAGGGGTACACCGAGCAGTACTTC. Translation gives CSVDRQGYTEQYF.

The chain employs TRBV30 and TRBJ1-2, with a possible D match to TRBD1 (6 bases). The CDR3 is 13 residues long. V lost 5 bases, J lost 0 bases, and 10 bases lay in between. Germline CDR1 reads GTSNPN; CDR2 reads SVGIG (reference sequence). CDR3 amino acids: CAWAYRANYGYTF. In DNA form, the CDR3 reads TGTGCCTGGGCCTACAGGGCTAACTATGGCTACACCTTC.

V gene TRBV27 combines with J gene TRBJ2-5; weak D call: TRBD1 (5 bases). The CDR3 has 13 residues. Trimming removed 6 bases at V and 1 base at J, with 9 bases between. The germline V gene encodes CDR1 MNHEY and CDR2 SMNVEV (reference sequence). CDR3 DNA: TGTGCCAGCAGCCAGGGTAGCCAAGAGACCCAGTACTTC. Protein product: CASSQGSQETQYF.

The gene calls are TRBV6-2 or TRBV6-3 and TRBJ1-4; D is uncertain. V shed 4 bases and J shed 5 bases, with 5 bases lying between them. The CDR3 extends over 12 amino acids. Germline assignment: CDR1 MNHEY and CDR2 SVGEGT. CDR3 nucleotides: TGTGCCAGCAGTTCGGTGAATGAAAAACTGTTTTTT. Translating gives CASSSVNEKLFF.

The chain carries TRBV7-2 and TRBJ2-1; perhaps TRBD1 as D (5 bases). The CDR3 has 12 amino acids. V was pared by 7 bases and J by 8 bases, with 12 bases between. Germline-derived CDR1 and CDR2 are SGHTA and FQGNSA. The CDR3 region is CASTKMGHEQFF. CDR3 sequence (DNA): TGTGCCAGCACCAAGATGGGGCATGAGCAGTTCTTC.

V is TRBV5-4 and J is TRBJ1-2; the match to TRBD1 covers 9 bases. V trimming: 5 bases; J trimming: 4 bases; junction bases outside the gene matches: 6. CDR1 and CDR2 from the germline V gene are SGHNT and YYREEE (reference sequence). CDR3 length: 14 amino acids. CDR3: CASSLQGAAYGYTF. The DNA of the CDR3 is TGTGCCAGCAGTTTACAGGGGGCGGCCTATGGCTACACCTTC.